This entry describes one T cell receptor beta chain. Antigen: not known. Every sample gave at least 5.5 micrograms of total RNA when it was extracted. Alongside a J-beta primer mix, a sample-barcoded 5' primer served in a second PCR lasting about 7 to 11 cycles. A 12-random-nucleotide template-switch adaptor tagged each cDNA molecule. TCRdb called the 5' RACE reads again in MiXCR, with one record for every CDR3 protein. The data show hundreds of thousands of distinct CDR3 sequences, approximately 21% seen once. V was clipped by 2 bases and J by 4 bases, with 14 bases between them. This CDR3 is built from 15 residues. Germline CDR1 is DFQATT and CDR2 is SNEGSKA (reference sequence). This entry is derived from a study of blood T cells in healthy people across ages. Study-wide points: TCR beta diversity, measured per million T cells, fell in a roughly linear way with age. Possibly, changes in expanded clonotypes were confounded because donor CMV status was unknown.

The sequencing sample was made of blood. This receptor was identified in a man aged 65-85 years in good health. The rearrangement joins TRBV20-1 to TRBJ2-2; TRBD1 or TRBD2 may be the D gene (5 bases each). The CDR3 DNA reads TGCAGTGCTAGACGGGACCTTGGCTTCACCGGGGAGCTGTTTTTT. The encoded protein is CSARRDLGFTGELFF.